This TCR beta chain was found in a study of cytomegalovirus exposure and HLA in healthy donors. A word on this clone: The antigen remains undetermined.

The trim removed 4 bases at V and 10 bases at J, leaving 6 bases unmatched. This CDR3 is 15 amino acids long. Germline values: CDR1 LNHDA, CDR2 SQIVND (reference sequence). PCR was performed using 60 Vbeta and 13 Jbeta primers. Some clones are missing from TCRdb's copy, which holds only in-frame ones; the method was immunoSEQ multiplex PCR. The repertoire holds about 200,000 clones, with 60% to 80% as singletons. Findings and limits, study-wide: Earlier analysis looked at TCR beta V segments, and most were productive about 90% or about 30% of the time. The investigators catalogued 150 to 200 TCR beta chains as cytomegalovirus-associated. A later analysis reportedly identified an Asian-associated ancestry cluster as carrying fewer N-insertions than the approximately 730-donor mean. Later examination showed HLA-associated TCR beta chains had greater clonal expansion than equally common others.

The sequence derives from a man between 18 and 29 years old in good health and CMV-seronegative. The V and J genes are TRBV19 and TRBJ2-1; the match to TRBD2 covers 14 bases. Input material: PBMCs. CDR3 sequence (DNA): TGTGCCAGTAGTAAGACCGGGACTAGCGGGGGCGAGCAGTTCTTC. Amino acids: CASSKTGTSGGEQFF.